The 12 T cell receptor beta chains presented below share a single source sample, sequenced in a study of CD8 T cells in ankylosing spondylitis. No antigen has been identified for these receptors. TCRdb analysed the 5' RACE reads with MiXCR anew, one entry per CDR3 protein. The sample lists fewer than 750,000 distinct CDR3 sequences, roughly 19% seen once, with about 20% in the top ten. Notes on the study in general: Apparently characteristic of ankylosing spondylitis blood was a TCR beta motif (fewer than ten highly homologous variants).

The sequencing input was blood, either unsorted or a sorted T cell fraction (not recorded which). The receptors were sampled from a male donor with ankylosing spondylitis.

This clonotype has just a few counts. The chain joins TRBV7-9 to TRBJ1-2; 8 nucleotides line up with TRBD1. The V gene end was trimmed by 5 bases and the J gene end by 7 bases; junction bases not matched to a gene: 9. Germline V gene lookup returns CDR1 SEHNR and CDR2 FQNEAQ (reference sequence). The CDR3 contains 14 residues. The CDR3 spells CASSTPDRGPGYTF. CDR3 nucleotides: TGTGCCAGCAGCACCCCCGACAGGGGTCCTGGCTACACCTTC.

The chain links TRBV4-3 to TRBJ2-1, with D perhaps assigned TRBD1 or TRBD2 (5 bases each). Germline values: CDR1 LGHNA, CDR2 YSLEER. Trimming left V 1 base short and J 2 bases short, with 12 bases between. CDR3 length equals 16 residues. The CDR3 region is CASSQVRGVTYNEQFF. As DNA, the CDR3 is TGCGCCAGCAGCCAAGTCAGAGGGGTAACCTACAATGAGCAGTTCTTC.

The chain recombines TRBV27 with TRBJ1-4, with D possibly matching TRBD1 (6 bases). V shed 8 bases and J shed 4 bases, with 14 bases lying between them. Germline CDR1 is MNHEY and CDR2 is SMNVEV (reference sequence). This CDR3 is built from 14 residues. CDR3 region: CASGRTAFNEKLFF. CDR3 DNA: TGTGCCAGCGGGAGGACAGCATTTAATGAAAAACTGTTTTTT.

The V gene is TRBV4-1, the J gene TRBJ2-3, with 7 bases aligning to TRBD2. CDR1 is MGHRA and CDR2 is YSYEKL in the germline V gene. The V segment lost 0 bases and the J segment 5 bases; nucleotides outside the gene matches: 11. The CDR3 sequence is 17 residues long. CDR3 in amino acids: CASSQEAAGSTGDTQYF. The CDR3 DNA follows: TGCGCCAGCAGCCAAGAAGCAGCGGGATCAACCGGAGATACGCAGTATTTT.

V gene TRBV20-1 combines with J gene TRBJ2-7; TRBD2 matches 8 bases. Germline CDR1 reads DFQATT; CDR2 reads SNEGSKA (reference sequence). The ends lost 0 bases at V and 1 base at J; junction bases unmatched: 11. The CDR3 has 17 residues. CDR3 loop: CSARDSVRREVSYEQYF. CDR3 DNA sequence: TGCAGTGCTAGAGATTCAGTCCGGCGGGAGGTTTCCTACGAGCAGTACTTC.

This clonotype was recorded a few times. CDR3 region: CASSPTPGTSSNEQFF. Written as DNA, the CDR3 is TGTGCCAGCAGCCCAACACCCGGGACTAGCTCCAATGAGCAGTTCTTC. The chain joins TRBV7-3 to TRBJ2-1, with 9 bases fitting TRBD2. This CDR3 region has 16 residues. CDR1 SGHTA and CDR2 FQGTGA come from the germline V gene. V shed 5 bases and J 6 bases; nucleotides not matched to a gene: 11.

The chain has TRBV29-1 and TRBJ1-4; 11 nucleotides line up with TRBD1. V trimming: 6 bases; J trimming: 8 bases; junction bases outside the gene matches: 11. Per the germline V gene, CDR1 is SQVTM and CDR2 is ANQGSEA. The CDR3 is made up of 15 amino acids. CDR3 sequence (DNA): TGCAGCGTGGTACCCGGGACAGGGGGTAGGGAAAAACTGTTTTTT. Its translation: CSVVPGTGGREKLFF.

The gene calls are TRBV5-6 and TRBJ1-2, with D possibly TRBD1 on 5 matching bases. The ends were cut back, 5 bases at V and 4 bases at J, with 15 bases in the middle. The CDR3 extends over 14 amino acids. Germline V gene sequence: CDR1 SGHDT, CDR2 YYEEEE. This CDR3 is CASRTAYGAYGYTF. CDR3 DNA sequence: TGTGCCAGCAGAACGGCGTACGGGGCCTATGGCTACACCTTC.

This chain links TRBV18 with TRBJ1-5; possible D gene TRBD1, 6 bases. Trimming took 4 bases from V and 5 from J, leaving 12 bases between them. Germline CDR1 KGHSH, CDR2 LQKENI. The CDR3 is made up of 14 amino acids. The CDR3 bases are TGTGCCAGCTCACAACTCTCAGGGGATCAGCCCCAGCATTTT. Translated, it gives CASSQLSGDQPQHF.

In this sample, this clonotype turned up many times. The chain combines TRBV4-1 with TRBJ2-1, with D possibly being TRBD1 or TRBD2 (5 bases each). The germline V gene has CDR1 MGHRA and CDR2 YSYEKL. Deletions cut 0 bases from V and 4 bases from J, with 10 bases between. The length of the CDR3 is 15 residues. CDR3 in amino acids: CASSQEVWGYNEQFF. CDR3 nucleotides: TGCGCCAGCAGCCAAGAGGTTTGGGGGTACAATGAGCAGTTCTTC.

This chain uses TRBV10-3 with TRBJ1-2; D may be TRBD1 (6 bases). Germline-derived CDR1 and CDR2 are ENHRY and SYGVKD. CDR3 length: 13 amino acids. Trimming took off 6 bases at V and 8 bases at J, with 16 bases between the two ends. CDR3 in amino acids: CAIRIGGEGGYTF. The CDR3 nucleotides are TGTGCCATCAGAATTGGGGGCGAGGGGGGCTACACCTTC.

The chain combines TRBV9 with TRBJ2-2; D is unclear. CDR3 length equals 15 residues. Germline lookup yields CDR1 SGDLS and CDR2 YYNGEE. Deletions cut 2 bases from V and 0 bases from J, with 8 bases between. The CDR3 nucleotides are TGTGCCAGCAGCGTCAGAGCAACGAACACCGGGGAGCTGTTTTTT. Translating it yields CASSVRATNTGELFF.